A selection of T cell receptor beta chains follows, all from one sample in a study of shared clonotypes between healthy human individuals. Sequencing used immunoSEQ multiplex PCR; TCRdb keeps in-frame clones, though not all of them. The sample lists about 1 million clones, under 80% occurring once. Sequenced sample: memory CD4+ T cells sorted from blood. The receptors originated from a young man in good health. Both conserved end residues are trimmed from each CDR3. The order of the fields is CDR3 length, J gene, V gene, CDR3 protein.

>10|TRBJ2-1|TRBV19
ASGTGRAEQF
>13|TRBJ2-7|TRBV28
ASSSTAGGYYEQY
>13|TRBJ2-2|TRBV7-9
ASSFHLSAAGELF
>16|TRBJ2-1|TRBV10-2
ASSEYYGTSGPYNEQF
>11|TRBJ1-2|TRBV7-3
ASSYGDQTFAT
>11|TRBJ2-7|TRBV27
ASSPAGGSEQY
>16|TRBJ2-5|TRBV9
ASSASLTSGGASETQY
>9|TRBJ1-2|TRBV20-1
SAQSNYGYT
>13|TRBJ2-5|TRBV5-1
ASSYASGREETQY
>13|TRBJ2-7|TRBV6-5
ASRKRPGGLYEQY
>9|TRBJ1-1|TRBV7-9
ASSLAPEAF
>9|TRBJ2-3|TRBV7-9
ASRTGYTQY
>14|TRBJ1-5|TRBV10-1
ASSESGTVFNQPQH
>12|TRBJ2-3|TRBV5-6
ASRLGAGTDTQY
>13|TRBJ1-1|TRBV18
ASSLGQGKNTEAF
>12|TRBJ2-5|TRBV18
ASSPQGAWETQY
>14|TRBJ2-4|TRBV4-1
ASSQAAKGGGRIQY
>13|TRBJ2-2|TRBV6-1
ASSGWGGHTGELF
>12|TRBJ2-3|TRBV6-6
ASSYSPVGDTQY
>10|TRBJ2-1|TRBV7-2
ASSFGGDEQF
>13|TRBJ2-1|TRBV2
ASSLAGTSGNEQF
>11|TRBJ2-5|TRBV29-1
SVVGALGETQY
>12|TRBJ2-7|TRBV9
ASSATGEKGEQY
>12|TRBJ2-5|TRBV6-5
ASSYWAGKETQY
>16|TRBJ1-2|TRBV5-6
ASSLLQGSIRDKYGYT
>16|TRBJ2-7|TRBV28
ASSVPGLADYSSYEQY
>9|TRBJ2-3|TRBV6-1
ASSVVGTQY
>14|TRBJ1-4|TRBV11-2
ASSLGQGAGNEKLF
>14|TRBJ2-5|TRBV7-2
ASSSGLAGSSETQY
>14|TRBJ2-1|TRBV28
ASSSKLAGGYNEQF
>14|TRBJ2-3|TRBV5-1
ASSLELARSTDTQY
>12|TRBJ2-7|TRBV7-2
ASSFAGLGREQY